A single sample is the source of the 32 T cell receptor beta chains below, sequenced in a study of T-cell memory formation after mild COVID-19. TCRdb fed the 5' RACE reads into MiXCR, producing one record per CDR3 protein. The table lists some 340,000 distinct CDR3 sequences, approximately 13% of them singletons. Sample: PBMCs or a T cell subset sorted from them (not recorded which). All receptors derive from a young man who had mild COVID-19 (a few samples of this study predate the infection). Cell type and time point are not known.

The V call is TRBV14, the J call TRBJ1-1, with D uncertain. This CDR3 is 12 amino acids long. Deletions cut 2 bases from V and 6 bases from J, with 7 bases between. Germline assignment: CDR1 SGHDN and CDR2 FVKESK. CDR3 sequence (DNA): TGTGCCAGCAGCCAACAACTTGCTGAAGCTTTCTTT. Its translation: CASSQQLAEAFF.

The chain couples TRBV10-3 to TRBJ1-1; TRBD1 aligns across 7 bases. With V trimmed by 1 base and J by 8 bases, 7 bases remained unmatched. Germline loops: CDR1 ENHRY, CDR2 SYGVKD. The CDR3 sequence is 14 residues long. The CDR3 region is CAISEFDRVGEAFF. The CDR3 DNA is TGTGCCATCAGTGAGTTTGACAGGGTGGGCGAAGCTTTCTTT.

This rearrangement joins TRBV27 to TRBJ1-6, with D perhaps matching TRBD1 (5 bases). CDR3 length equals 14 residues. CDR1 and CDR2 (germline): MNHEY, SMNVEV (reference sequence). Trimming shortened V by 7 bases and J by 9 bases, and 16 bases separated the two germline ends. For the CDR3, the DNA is TGTGCCAGCAAAAAGGGGCTTATGGTTTCACCCCTCCACTTT. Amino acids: CASKKGLMVSPLHF.

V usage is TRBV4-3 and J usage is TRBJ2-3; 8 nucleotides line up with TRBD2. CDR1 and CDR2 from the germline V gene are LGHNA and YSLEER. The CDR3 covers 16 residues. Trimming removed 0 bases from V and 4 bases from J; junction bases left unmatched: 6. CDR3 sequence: CASSQELSGGPDTQYF. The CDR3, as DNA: TGCGCCAGCAGCCAAGAACTAAGCGGGGGCCCAGATACGCAGTATTTT.

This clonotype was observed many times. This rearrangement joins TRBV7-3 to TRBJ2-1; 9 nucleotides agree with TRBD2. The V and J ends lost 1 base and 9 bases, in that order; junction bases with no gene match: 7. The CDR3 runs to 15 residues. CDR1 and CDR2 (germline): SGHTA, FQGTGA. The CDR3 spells CASSLRTSAGGEQFF. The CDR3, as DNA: TGTGCCAGCAGCTTAAGGACTAGCGCGGGGGGTGAGCAGTTCTTC.

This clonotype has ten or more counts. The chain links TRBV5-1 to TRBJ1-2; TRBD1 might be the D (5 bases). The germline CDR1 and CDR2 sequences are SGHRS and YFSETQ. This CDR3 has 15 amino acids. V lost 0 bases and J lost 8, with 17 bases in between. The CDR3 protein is CASSLVAKGLSGYTF. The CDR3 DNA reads TGCGCCAGCAGCTTGGTGGCCAAGGGGTTGTCGGGCTACACCTTC.

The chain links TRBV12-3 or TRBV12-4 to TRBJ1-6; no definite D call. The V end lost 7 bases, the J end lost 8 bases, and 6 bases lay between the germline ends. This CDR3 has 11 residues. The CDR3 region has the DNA TGTGCCAGCAAGGCGGATTCACCCCTCCACTTT. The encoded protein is CASKADSPLHF.

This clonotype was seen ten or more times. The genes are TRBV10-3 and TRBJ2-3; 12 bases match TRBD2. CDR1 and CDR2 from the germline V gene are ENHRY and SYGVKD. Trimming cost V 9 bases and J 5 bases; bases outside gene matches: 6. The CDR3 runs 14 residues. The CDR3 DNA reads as TGTGCCATAGCTAGCGGGGGGGCCAAAGATACGCAGTATTTT. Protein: CAIASGGAKDTQYF.

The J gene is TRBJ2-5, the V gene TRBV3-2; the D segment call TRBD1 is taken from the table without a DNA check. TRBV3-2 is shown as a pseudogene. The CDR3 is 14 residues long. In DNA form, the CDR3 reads TGTGCCAGCAGCCAAGGGGCGACAGAAGAGACCCAGTACTTC. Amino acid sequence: CASSQGATEETQYF.

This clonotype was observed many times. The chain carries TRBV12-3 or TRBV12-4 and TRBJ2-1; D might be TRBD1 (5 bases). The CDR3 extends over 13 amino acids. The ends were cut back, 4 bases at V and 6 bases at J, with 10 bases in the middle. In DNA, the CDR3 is TGTGCCAGCAGTTGGACAACGGGCAATGAGCAGTTCTTC. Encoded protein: CASSWTTGNEQFF.

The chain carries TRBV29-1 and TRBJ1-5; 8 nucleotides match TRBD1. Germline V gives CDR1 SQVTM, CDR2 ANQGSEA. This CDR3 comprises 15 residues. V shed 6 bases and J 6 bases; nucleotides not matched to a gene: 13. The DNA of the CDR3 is TGCAGCGTCCCCTGCCATGGGACAGGTAGTCAGCCCCAGCATTTT. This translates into CSVPCHGTGSQPQHF. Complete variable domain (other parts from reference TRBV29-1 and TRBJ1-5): SAVISQKPSRDICQRGTSLTIQCQVDSQVTMMFWYRQQPGQSLTLIATANQGSEATYESGFVIDKFPISRPNLTFSTLTVSNMSPEDSSIYLCSVPCHGTGSQPQHFGDGTRLSIL.

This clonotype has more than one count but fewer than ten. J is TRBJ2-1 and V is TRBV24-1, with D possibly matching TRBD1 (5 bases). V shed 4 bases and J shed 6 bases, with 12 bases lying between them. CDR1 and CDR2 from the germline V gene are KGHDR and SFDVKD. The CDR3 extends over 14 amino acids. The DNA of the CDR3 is TGTGCCACCAGTGAAGGCCCCAGGGCCAATGAGCAGTTCTTC. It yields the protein CATSEGPRANEQFF.

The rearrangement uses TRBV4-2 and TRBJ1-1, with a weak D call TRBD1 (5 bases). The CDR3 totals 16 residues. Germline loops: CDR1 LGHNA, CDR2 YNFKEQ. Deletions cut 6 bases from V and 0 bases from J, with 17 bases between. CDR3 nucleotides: TGTGCCAGCAGGCCTGAACCGGGGCGGATGAACACTGAAGCTTTCTTT. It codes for CASRPEPGRMNTEAFF.

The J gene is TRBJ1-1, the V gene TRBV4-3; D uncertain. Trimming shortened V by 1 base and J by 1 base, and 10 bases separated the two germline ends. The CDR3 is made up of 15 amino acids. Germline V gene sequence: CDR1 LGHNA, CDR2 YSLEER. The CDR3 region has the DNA TGCGCCAGCAGCCAAGGCCCGGAGGGGAACACTGAAGCTTTCTTT. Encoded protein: CASSQGPEGNTEAFF.

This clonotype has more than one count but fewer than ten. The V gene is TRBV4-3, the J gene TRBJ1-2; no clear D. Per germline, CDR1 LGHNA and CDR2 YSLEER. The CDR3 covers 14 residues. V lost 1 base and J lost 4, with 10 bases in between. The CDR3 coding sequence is TGCGCCAGCAGCCAAGGACGGGGTTCCTATGGCTACACCTTC. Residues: CASSQGRGSYGYTF.

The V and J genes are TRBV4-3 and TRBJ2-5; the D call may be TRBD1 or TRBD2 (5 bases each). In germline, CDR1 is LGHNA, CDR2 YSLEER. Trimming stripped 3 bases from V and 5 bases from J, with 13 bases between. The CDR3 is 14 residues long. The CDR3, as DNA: TGCGCCAGCAGCCATTTCGGCGAGGGGGAGACCCAGTACTTC. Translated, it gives CASSHFGEGETQYF.

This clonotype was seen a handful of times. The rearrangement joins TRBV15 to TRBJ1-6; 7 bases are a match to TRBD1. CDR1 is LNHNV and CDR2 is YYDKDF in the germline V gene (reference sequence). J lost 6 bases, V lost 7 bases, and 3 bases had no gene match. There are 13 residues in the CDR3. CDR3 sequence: CATKTGTNSPLHF. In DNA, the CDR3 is TGTGCCACCAAGACAGGGACTAATTCACCCCTCCACTTT.

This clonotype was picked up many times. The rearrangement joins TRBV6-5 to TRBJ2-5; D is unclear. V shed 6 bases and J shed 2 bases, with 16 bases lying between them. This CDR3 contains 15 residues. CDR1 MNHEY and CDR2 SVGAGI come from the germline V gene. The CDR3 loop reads CASSLSGGVQETQYF. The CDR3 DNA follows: TGTGCCAGCAGCCTGTCTGGCGGAGTTCAAGAGACCCAGTACTTC.

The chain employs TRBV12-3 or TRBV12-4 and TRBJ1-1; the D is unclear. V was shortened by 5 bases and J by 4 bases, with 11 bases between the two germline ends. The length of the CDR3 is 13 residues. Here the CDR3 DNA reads TGTGCCAGCAGTGGGATAGATGGCACTGAAGCTTTCTTT. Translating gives CASSGIDGTEAFF.

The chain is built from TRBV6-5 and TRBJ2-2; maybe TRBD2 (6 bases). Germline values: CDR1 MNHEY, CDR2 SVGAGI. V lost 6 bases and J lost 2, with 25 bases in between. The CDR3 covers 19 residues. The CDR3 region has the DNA TGTGCCAGCAGCCACCTCCCCGGGACCCCCGGGAGCAACACCGGGGAGCTGTTTTTT. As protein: CASSHLPGTPGSNTGELFF.

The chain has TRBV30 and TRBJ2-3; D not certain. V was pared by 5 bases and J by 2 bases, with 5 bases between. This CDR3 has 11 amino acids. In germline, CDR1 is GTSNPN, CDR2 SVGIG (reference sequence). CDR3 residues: CAWADTDTQYF. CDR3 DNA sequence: TGTGCCTGGGCGGACACAGATACGCAGTATTTT.

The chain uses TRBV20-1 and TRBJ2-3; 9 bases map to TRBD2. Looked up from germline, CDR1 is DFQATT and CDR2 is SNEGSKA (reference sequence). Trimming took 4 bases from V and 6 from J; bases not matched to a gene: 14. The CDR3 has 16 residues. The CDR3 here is CSATRRGGAGEDTQYF. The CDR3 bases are TGCAGTGCTACCCGGCGGGGGGGCGCTGGGGAGGATACGCAGTATTTT.

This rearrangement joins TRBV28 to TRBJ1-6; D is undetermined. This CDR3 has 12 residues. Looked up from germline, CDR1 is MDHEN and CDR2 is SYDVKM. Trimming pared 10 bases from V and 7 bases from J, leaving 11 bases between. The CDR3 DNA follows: TGTGCCACGACGGACGGCAATTCACCCCTCCACTTT. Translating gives CATTDGNSPLHF.

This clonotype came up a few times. The CDR3 DNA reads TGCGCCAGCAGCTGGAGTGGGGACATGAACACTGAAGCTTTCTTT. Residues: CASSWSGDMNTEAFF. The chain joins TRBV5-1 to TRBJ1-1, with D perhaps TRBD1 (6 bases). The CDR3 is made up of 15 amino acids. The germline V and J ends were trimmed by 3 bases and 0 bases, with 12 bases remaining between them. Germline V gene sequence: CDR1 SGHRS, CDR2 YFSETQ.

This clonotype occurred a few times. The DNA of the CDR3 is TGTGCCAGCGGGAGACAGGGATTGAACGAGCAGTACGTC. Protein sequence: CASGRQGLNEQYV. The chain uses TRBV6-1 and TRBJ2-7; 7 nucleotides agree with TRBD1. The V gene end was trimmed by 8 bases and the J gene end by 5 bases; junction bases not matched to a gene: 9. The CDR3 is made up of 13 amino acids. Looked up from germline, CDR1 is MNHNS and CDR2 is SASEGT.

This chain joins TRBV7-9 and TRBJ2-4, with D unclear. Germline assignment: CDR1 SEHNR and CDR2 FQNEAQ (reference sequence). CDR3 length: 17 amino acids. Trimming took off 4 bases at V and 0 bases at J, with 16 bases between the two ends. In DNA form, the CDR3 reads TGTGCCAGCAGCTCGTCCCACGCCGACCTAGCCAAAAACATTCAGTACTTC. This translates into CASSSSHADLAKNIQYF.

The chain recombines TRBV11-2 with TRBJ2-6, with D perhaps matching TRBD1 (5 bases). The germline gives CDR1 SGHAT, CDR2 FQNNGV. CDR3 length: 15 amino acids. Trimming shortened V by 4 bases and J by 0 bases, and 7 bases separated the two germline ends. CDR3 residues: CASSWGFSGANVLTF. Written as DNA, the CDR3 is TGTGCCAGCAGCTGGGGCTTCTCTGGGGCCAACGTCCTGACTTTC.

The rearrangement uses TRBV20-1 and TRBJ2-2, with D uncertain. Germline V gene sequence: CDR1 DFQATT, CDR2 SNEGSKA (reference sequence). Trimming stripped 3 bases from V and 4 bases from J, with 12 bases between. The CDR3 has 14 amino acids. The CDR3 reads CSASMATGTGELFF. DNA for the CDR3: TGCAGTGCTAGTATGGCGACCGGCACCGGGGAGCTGTTTTTT.

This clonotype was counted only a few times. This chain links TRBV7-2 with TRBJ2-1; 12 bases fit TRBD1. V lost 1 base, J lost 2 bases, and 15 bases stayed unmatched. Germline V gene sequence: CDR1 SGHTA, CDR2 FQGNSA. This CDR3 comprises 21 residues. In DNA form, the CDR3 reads TGTGCCAGCAGCTTAGTCCGGGACAGGGGGCGCTGGCGGGGGCCCTACAATGAGCAGTTCTTC. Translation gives CASSLVRDRGRWRGPYNEQFF.

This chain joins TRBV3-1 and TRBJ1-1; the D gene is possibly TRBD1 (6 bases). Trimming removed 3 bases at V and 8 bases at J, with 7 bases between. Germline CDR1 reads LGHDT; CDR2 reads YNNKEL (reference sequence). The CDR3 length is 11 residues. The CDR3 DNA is TGTGCCAGCAGCCACCAGGGGGAAGCTTTCTTT. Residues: CASSHQGEAFF.

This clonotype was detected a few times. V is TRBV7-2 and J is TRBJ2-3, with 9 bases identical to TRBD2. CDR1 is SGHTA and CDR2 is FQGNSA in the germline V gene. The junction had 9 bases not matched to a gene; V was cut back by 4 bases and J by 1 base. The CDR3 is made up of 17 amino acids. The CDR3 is CASSSYFASGGTDTQYF. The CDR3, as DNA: TGTGCCAGCAGCTCCTATTTTGCTAGCGGGGGCACAGATACGCAGTATTTT.

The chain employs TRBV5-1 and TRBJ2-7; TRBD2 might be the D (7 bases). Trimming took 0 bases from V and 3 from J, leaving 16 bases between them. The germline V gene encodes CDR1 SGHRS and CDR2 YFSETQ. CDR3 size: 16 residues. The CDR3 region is CASSLGGLAVVYEQYF. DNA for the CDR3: TGCGCCAGCAGCTTGGGGGGGCTAGCGGTGGTCTACGAGCAGTACTTC.